The 2 T cell receptor beta chains presented below share a single source sample, sequenced in a study of memory CD8 T cells in hepatitis C reinfection. Some clones are missing from TCRdb's copy, which holds only in-frame ones; the method was immunoSEQ multiplex PCR. This repertoire shows tens of thousands of clones, roughly 90% found once; its top ten account for more than 0.95%. The sample's time point: peak reinfection, 3 to 8 weeks after reinfection detection. No in vitro expansion preceded TCR sequencing of the sorted cells. Sequenced input: naive CD8+ T cells sorted from blood. The source of these receptors is a man between 18 and 35 years old with hepatitis C virus infection.

The CDR3 bases are TGTGCCAGCAGCTCTTCAGGGAATGGAAACACCATATATTTT. Its protein product is CASSSSGNGNTIYF. The chain employs TRBV5-4 and TRBJ1-3; TRBD1 is a possible D gene (5 bases). This CDR3 comprises 14 residues. CDR1 and CDR2 (germline): SGHNT, YYREEE (reference sequence). The V and J ends lost 3 bases and 3 bases respectively, with 10 bases between them.

The genes are TRBV6-1 and TRBJ1-5; the D is unclear. Germline V gene sequence: CDR1 MNHNS, CDR2 SASEGT. Trimming took off 7 bases at V and 0 bases at J, with 13 bases between the two ends. CDR3 size: 15 residues. DNA of the CDR3: TGTGCCAGCACCCAGACGAGGGATAGCAATCAGCCCCAGCATTTT. It encodes CASTQTRDSNQPQHF.